This T cell receptor beta chain is drawn from a study of long-term antiretroviral therapy in people with HIV. CDR3 length equals 14 residues. General study results and limits: Repertoire dominance by clones expanded before ART was seen at all time points. The study found that diversity rose after ART but stayed below transplant donor controls.

To note about this clone: The antigen is undetermined.

Researchers ran immunoSEQ v3.0 at survey level. Some clones are missing from TCRdb's copy, which holds only in-frame ones; the method was immunoSEQ multiplex PCR. The sample has 23,000 or so clones; over 75% are singletons. The sequenced sample was unsorted PBMCs, obtained 0.3 years after starting antiretroviral therapy. This chain links TRBV21-1 with TRBJ2-3; TRBD1 is the table's D call and was not checked against the DNA. TRBV21-1 is reported as a pseudogene. This clonotype was sampled from a middle-aged man with HIV. The CDR3, as DNA: TGTGCCAGCATGGGACAGGGCCGAATGGATACGCAGTATTTT. It specifies CASMGQGRMDTQYF.